This T cell receptor (beta chain) originates from a study of blood T cell repertoires in COVID-19. Overall study: Acute and convalescent COVID-19 samples came from the United States, Italy and Spain. PBMCs, B-cell-depleted T cells, or T cells provided the cDNA or gDNA that made up the material.

Measured with immunoSEQ multiplex PCR; TCRdb has only the in-frame clones, and not every one. The repertoire holds some 70,000 clones, with 85% to 90% as singletons. After removal of 4 bases from V and 7 bases from J, the junction contained 10 bases not matched to a gene. This CDR3 comprises 16 residues. The germline V gene encodes CDR1 KGHSH and CDR2 LQKENI. This clone occurred a few times. The sequence derives from a man at least 80 years old with acute or convalescent COVID-19. The J gene is TRBJ1-6, the V gene TRBV18; 7 bases are a match to TRBD1. The specimen was peripheral blood. This CDR3 reads CASSRAGGDGNSPLHF. DNA for the CDR3: TGTGCCAGCTCACGGGCAGGGGGAGACGGGAATTCACCCCTCCACTTT. Looking up the rest from reference TRBV18 and TRBJ1-6 gives the full variable domain: NAGVMQNPRHLVRRRGQEARLRCSPMKGHSHVYWYRQLPEEGLKFMVYLQKENIIDESGMPKERFSAEFPKEGPSILRIQQVVRGDSAAYFCASSRAGGDGNSPLHFGNGTRLTVT.